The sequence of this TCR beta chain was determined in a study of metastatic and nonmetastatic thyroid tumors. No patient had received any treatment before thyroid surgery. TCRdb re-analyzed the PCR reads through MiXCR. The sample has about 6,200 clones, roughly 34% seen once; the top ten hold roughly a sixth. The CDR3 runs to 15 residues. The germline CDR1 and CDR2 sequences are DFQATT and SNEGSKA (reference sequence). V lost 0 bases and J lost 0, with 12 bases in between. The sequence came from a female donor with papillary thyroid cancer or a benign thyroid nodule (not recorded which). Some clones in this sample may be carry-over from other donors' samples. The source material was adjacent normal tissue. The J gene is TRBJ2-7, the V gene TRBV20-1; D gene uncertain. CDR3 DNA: TGCAGTGCTAGAGAATCCCCCGCAGACTCCTACGAGCAGTACTTC. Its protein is CSARESPADSYEQYF.